This paragraph covers one TCR beta chain sequence. The antigen remains undetermined. The source of the sample is a study of beta chain features in type 1 diabetes. Isolated RNA was reverse transcribed in full, so expressed TCRB transcripts were sequenced. TCRdb keeps only in-frame clones here, not all; method: immunoSEQ multiplex PCR. Here the sample spans roughly 150,000 clones, approximately 10% being singletons. Per donor, one heparinised blood draw averaged roughly 120 mL. A CD45RO/CCR7/CD25/CD127/CD95/CD27 panel sorted naive, central memory, regulatory and stem cell-like memory CD4+ cells. Notes on the study in general: Type 1 diabetes patients had TCRB CDR3s that were shorter (moderately but significantly so) in all four CD4+ subsets. High-TCR-expressing cells could be over-represented by cDNA sequencing. Compared to healthy donors, patients appeared to have naive, central memory and Treg TCRB repertoires that were more alike.

The clonotype was recovered from a woman in her thirties with type 1 diabetes. Sequenced material: central memory CD4+ T cells from blood.

The CDR3 DNA is TGCAGCGTGGAGGGACTAGCGGGACGAGGGTTGTACGAGCAGTACTTC. Its protein is CSVEGLAGRGLYEQYF. The chain uses TRBV29-1 and TRBJ2-7; 13 bases agree with TRBD2. The CDR3 sequence is 16 residues long. The ends lost 6 bases at V and 4 bases at J; junction bases unmatched: 12. CDR1 and CDR2 (germline): SQVTM, ANQGSEA.